The 20 T cell receptor beta chains presented below share a single source sample, sequenced in a study of blood T cell repertoires in COVID-19. Sequencing used immunoSEQ multiplex PCR; TCRdb keeps in-frame clones, though not all of them. The sample shows a few hundred thousand clones, approximately 78% of them seen only once. Specimen: peripheral blood. These receptors originate from a woman younger than 35 with acute or convalescent COVID-19.

This chain uses TRBV5-1 with TRBJ2-7; 7 nucleotides agree with TRBD1. V shed 1 base, J shed 5 bases, and the junction held 0 bases outside the gene matches. Germline V gives CDR1 SGHRS, CDR2 YFSETQ. CDR3 length equals 12 residues. In DNA form, the CDR3 reads TGCGCCAGCAGCTTGACAGGGGACGAGCAGTACTTC. Protein product: CASSLTGDEQYF.

This clone was observed a few times. The chain joins TRBV19 to TRBJ1-2; a possible D gene is TRBD1 (5 bases). CDR3 size: 15 residues. V dropped 3 bases and J dropped 5 bases, with 16 bases sitting between them. The V gene's germline CDR1 is LNHDA and CDR2 SQIVND (reference sequence). The CDR3 protein is CASSMPGSMGYGYTF. In DNA, the CDR3 is TGTGCCAGTAGTATGCCAGGGTCCATGGGGTATGGCTACACCTTC.

This chain uses TRBV28 with TRBJ2-3, with TRBD1 as a possible D gene (5 bases). CDR3 length equals 17 residues. Per the germline V gene, CDR1 is MDHEN and CDR2 is SYDVKM. Trimming removed 7 bases at V and 2 bases at J, with 22 bases between. The CDR3 here is CASTKSLLQDNTDTQYF. In nucleotides, the CDR3 is TGTGCCAGCACTAAATCCCTTTTACAGGATAACACAGATACGCAGTATTTT.

The gene calls are TRBV4-3 and TRBJ2-1; 11 positions match TRBD2. Trimming removed 0 bases from V and 8 bases from J; junction bases left unmatched: 15. Germline V gene data show CDR1 as LGHNA and CDR2 as YSLEER. The CDR3 extends over 19 amino acids. Here the CDR3 reads CASSQEPRLAGGMIDEQFF. Here the CDR3 DNA reads TGCGCCAGCAGCCAAGAGCCCCGTCTAGCGGGAGGAATGATTGATGAGCAGTTCTTC.

The genes are TRBV18 and TRBJ2-7; TRBD1 agrees at 9 bases. Germline CDR1 and CDR2: KGHSH and LQKENI. V trimming: 3 bases; J trimming: 4 bases; junction bases outside the gene matches: 10. The CDR3 has 16 residues. Here the CDR3 reads CASSPPSGTGLYEQYF. DNA for the CDR3: TGTGCCAGCTCACCTCCCTCCGGGACAGGGTTGTACGAGCAGTACTTC.

In DNA, the CDR3 is TGTGCCTGGAGTCAGGGGACAGGGTTCTCCGAGCAGTACTTC. The encoded protein is CAWSQGTGFSEQYF. This chain uses TRBV30 with TRBJ2-7; 9 bases are a match to TRBD1. This CDR3 has 14 amino acids. V shed 2 bases, J shed 6 bases, and the junction held 8 bases outside the gene matches. Germline CDR1 is GTSNPN and CDR2 is SVGIG (reference sequence).

V usage is TRBV28 and J usage is TRBJ2-7; D possibly corresponds to TRBD2 (6 bases). Germline V gives CDR1 MDHEN, CDR2 SYDVKM. V gave up 3 bases and J gave up 2 bases, with 11 bases separating them. This CDR3 has 14 residues. The CDR3, as DNA: TGTGCCAGCAGTTTGGTAGCGGAGGCCTACGAGCAGTACTTC. It encodes CASSLVAEAYEQYF.

The chain employs TRBV3-1 (or the pseudogene TRBV3-2) and TRBJ1-3; TRBD1 matches at 10 bases. J gave up 2 bases and V 0 bases, and 4 bases lay outside the gene matches. Germline CDR1 reads LGHDT; CDR2 reads YNNKEL (reference sequence). The CDR3 runs to 17 residues. The CDR3 reads CASSQDGGTGAGNTIYF. Here the CDR3 DNA reads TGTGCCAGCAGCCAAGATGGCGGGACAGGGGCTGGAAACACCATATATTTT.

This chain uses TRBV5-1 with TRBJ2-5, with 7 positions matching TRBD2. Trimming at V came to 4 bases and at J to 3 bases, leaving 12 bases not matched to a gene. CDR1 and CDR2 from the germline V gene are SGHRS and YFSETQ. This CDR3 spans 16 amino acids. CDR3 sequence reads: CASSPRVAGGEETQYF. CDR3 DNA sequence: TGCGCCAGCAGCCCGCGAGTAGCGGGCGGGGAAGAGACCCAGTACTTC.

The chain carries TRBV5-1 and TRBJ2-7; tentative D call: TRBD1 (6 bases). The length of the CDR3 is 14 residues. Trimming removed 1 base from V and 4 bases from J, with 12 bases in between. Germline CDR1 is SGHRS and CDR2 is YFSETQ. The CDR3 here is CASSLQGQPYEQYF. For the CDR3, the DNA is TGCGCCAGCAGCTTGCAAGGACAGCCTTACGAGCAGTACTTC. The full variable domain, with the rest looked up from reference TRBV5-1 and TRBJ2-7, is KAGVTQTPRYLIKTRGQQVTLSCSPISGHRSVSWYQQTPGQGLQFLFEYFSETQRNKGNFPGRFSGRQFSNSRSEMNVSTLELGDSALYLCASSLQGQPYEQYFGPGTRLTVT.

The chain carries TRBV6-5 and TRBJ1-4, with D maybe TRBD1 (6 bases). Germline V CDR1 and CDR2: MNHEY, SVGAGI. The CDR3 length is 14 residues. V dropped 6 bases and J dropped 8 bases, with 16 bases sitting between them. The CDR3 sequence is CASRDTGFGEKLFF. CDR3 DNA sequence: TGTGCCAGCAGGGATACAGGGTTTGGAGAAAAACTGTTTTTT.

The chain is built from TRBV27 and TRBJ1-4, with D possibly matching TRBD1 (6 bases). Trimming pared 8 bases from V and 8 bases from J, leaving 12 bases between. The CDR3 extends over 12 amino acids. CDR1 and CDR2 (germline): MNHEY, SMNVEV (reference sequence). CDR3 residues: CASGRGREKLFF. As DNA, the CDR3 is TGTGCCAGCGGCAGGGGAAGGGAAAAACTGTTTTTT.

This clone was detected only a few times. The V and J genes are TRBV19 and TRBJ1-1, with D perhaps matching TRBD1 (5 bases). Germline V CDR1 and CDR2: LNHDA, SQIVND (reference sequence). V lost 8 bases and J lost 5, with 12 bases in between. CDR3 length equals 12 residues. The CDR3 reads CASDNRGTEAFF. CDR3 DNA sequence: TGTGCCAGTGATAATAGGGGTACTGAAGCTTTCTTT. Combining the CDR3 with reference TRBV19 and TRBJ1-1 gives the whole variable domain DGGITQSPKYLFRKEGQNVTLSCEQNLNHDAMYWYRQDPGQGLRLIYYSQIVNDFQKGDIAEGYSVSREKKESFPLTVTSAQKNPTAFYLCASDNRGTEAFFGQGTRLTVV.

The rearrangement uses TRBV2 and TRBJ1-2; D gene unclear. CDR3 length equals 11 residues. V lost 5 bases and J 3 bases, leaving 4 bases between the germline ends. Germline V gene lookup returns CDR1 SNHLY and CDR2 FYNNEI. The CDR3 coding sequence is TGTGCCAGCAGTTGGCACTATGGCTACACCTTC. It translates to CASSWHYGYTF.

This clone has only a few counts. CDR3 sequence reads: CASSPDRAFLGYTF. The CDR3 DNA is TGTGCCAGCAGCCCCGACAGGGCGTTCCTTGGCTACACCTTC. The genes are TRBV14 and TRBJ1-2; the match to TRBD1 covers 7 bases. Germline values: CDR1 SGHDN, CDR2 FVKESK. Trimming took 4 bases from V and 7 from J; bases not matched to a gene: 9. CDR3 length: 14 residues.

V and J are TRBV6-5 and TRBJ2-7, with 7 bases matching TRBD2. In germline, CDR1 is MNHEY, CDR2 SVGAGI. V gave up 6 bases and J gave up 0 bases; unmatched junction bases: 8. The CDR3 sequence is 15 residues long. CDR3: CASSTSGGGSYEQYF. DNA of the CDR3: TGTGCCAGCAGCACCAGCGGCGGGGGCTCCTACGAGCAGTACTTC.

V gene TRBV27 combines with J gene TRBJ2-7; TRBD1 is a possible D gene (6 bases). Germline-derived CDR1 and CDR2 are MNHEY and SMNVEV (reference sequence). The CDR3 totals 15 residues. The ends were cut back, 2 bases at V and 6 bases at J, with 17 bases in the middle. The CDR3 is CASSLLGQTPLEQYF. The CDR3 bases are TGTGCCAGCAGTTTACTCGGACAGACACCCCTCGAGCAGTACTTC.

The chain carries TRBV6-6 and TRBJ1-1; maybe TRBD1 (6 bases). The CDR3 has 12 amino acids. V dropped 6 bases and J dropped 1 base, with 6 bases sitting between them. The germline gives CDR1 MNHNY, CDR2 SVGAGI (reference sequence). The CDR3: CASRQGNTEAFF. The CDR3 nucleotides read TGTGCCAGCAGACAGGGGAACACTGAAGCTTTCTTT.

The chain employs TRBV7-6 and TRBJ1-2; TRBD1 might be the D (5 bases). Germline V CDR1 and CDR2: SGHVS, FNYEAQ. This CDR3 contains 17 residues. Trimming cost V 1 base and J 4 bases, with 19 bases left between them. CDR3 coding DNA: TGTGCCAGCAGCTTAGAGCCTCGGGAGACAGTCAGCTATGGCTACACCTTC. This gives the protein CASSLEPRETVSYGYTF.

This clone showed up many times. The J gene is TRBJ2-7, the V gene TRBV6-2 or TRBV6-3; 12 nucleotides match TRBD2. Germline V lookup: CDR1 MNHEY, CDR2 SVGEGT. V gave up 5 bases and J gave up 7 bases; unmatched junction bases: 6. The CDR3 has 14 residues. The CDR3 loop reads CASSRGLAGREQYF. The CDR3 DNA reads as TGTGCCAGCAGTCGAGGACTAGCGGGAAGGGAGCAGTACTTC.